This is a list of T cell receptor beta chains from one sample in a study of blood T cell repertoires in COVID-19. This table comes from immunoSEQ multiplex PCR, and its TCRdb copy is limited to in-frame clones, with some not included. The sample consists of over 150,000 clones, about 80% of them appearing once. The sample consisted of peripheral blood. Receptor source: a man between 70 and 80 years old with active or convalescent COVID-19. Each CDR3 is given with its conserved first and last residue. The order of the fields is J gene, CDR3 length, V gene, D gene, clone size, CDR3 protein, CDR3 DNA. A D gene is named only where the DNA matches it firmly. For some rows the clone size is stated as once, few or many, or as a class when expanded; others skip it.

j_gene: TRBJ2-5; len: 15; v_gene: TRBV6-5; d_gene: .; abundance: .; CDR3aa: CASSYGSEGVETQYF; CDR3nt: TGTGCCAGCAGTTACGGGTCGGAGGGTGTGGAGACCCAGTACTTC
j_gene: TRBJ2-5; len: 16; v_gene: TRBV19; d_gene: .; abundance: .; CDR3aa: CASSIRIGGPQETQYF; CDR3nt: TGTGCCAGTAGTATTAGGATCGGGGGGCCCCAAGAGACCCAGTACTTC
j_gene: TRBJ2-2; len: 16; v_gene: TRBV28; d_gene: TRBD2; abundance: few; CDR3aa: CASSLAGGGNTGELFF; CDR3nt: TGTGCCAGCAGTTTAGCGGGAGGCGGGAACACCGGGGAGCTGTTTTTT
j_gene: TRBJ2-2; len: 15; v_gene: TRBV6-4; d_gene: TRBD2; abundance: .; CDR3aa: CASSESGLHTGELFF; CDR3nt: TGTGCCAGCAGTGAGTCGGGACTACACACCGGGGAGCTGTTTTTT
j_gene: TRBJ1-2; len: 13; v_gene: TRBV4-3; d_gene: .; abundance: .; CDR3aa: CASSPHTNYGYTF; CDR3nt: TGCGCCAGCAGCCCTCACACGAACTATGGCTACACCTTC
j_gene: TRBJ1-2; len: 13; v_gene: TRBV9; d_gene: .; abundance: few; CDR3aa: CASSVAGGDRYTF; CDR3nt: TGTGCCAGCAGCGTAGCGGGGGGGGATCGCTACACCTTC
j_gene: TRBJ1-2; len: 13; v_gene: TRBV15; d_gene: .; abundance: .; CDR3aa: CATSRDYNYGYTF; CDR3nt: TGTGCCACCAGCCGGGACTATAACTATGGCTACACCTTC
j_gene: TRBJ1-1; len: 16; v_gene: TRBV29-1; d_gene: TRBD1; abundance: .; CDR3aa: CSEAPRDRGYNTEAFF; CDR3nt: TGCAGCGAAGCGCCCCGGGACAGGGGGTACAACACTGAAGCTTTCTTT
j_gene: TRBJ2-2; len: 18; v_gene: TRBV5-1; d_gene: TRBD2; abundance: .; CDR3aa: CASSLPAGLAGGTGELFF; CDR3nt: TGCGCCAGCAGCTTGCCCGCGGGACTAGCGGGAGGAACCGGGGAGCTGTTTTTT
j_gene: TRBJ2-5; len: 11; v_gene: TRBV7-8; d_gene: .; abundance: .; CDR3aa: CASSSKSTQYF; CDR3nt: TGTGCCAGCAGCTCAAAATCGACCCAGTACTTC
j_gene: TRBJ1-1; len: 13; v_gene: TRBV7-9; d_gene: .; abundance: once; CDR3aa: CASSSQGRTEAFF; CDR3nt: TGTGCCAGCAGCTCCCAGGGGCGGACTGAAGCTTTCTTT
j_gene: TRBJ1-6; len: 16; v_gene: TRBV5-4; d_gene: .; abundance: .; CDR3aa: CASSPTPGSYNSPLHF; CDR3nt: TGTGCCAGCAGCCCTACTCCCGGCTCCTATAATTCACCCCTCCACTTT
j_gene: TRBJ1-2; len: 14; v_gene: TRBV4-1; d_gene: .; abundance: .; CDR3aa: CASSHPMDRYGYTF; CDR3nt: TGCGCCAGCAGCCACCCCATGGACAGATATGGCTACACCTTC
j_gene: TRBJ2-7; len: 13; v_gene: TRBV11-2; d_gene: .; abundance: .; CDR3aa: CASSPRQSYEQYF; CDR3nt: TGTGCCAGCAGCCCCCGACAGTCCTACGAGCAGTACTTC
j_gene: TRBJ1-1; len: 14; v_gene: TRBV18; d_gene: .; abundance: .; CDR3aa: CASSLRTPNTEAFF; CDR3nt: TGTGCCAGCTCACTCCGGACACCGAACACTGAAGCTTTCTTT
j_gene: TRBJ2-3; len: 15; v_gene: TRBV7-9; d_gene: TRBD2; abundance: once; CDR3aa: CASSLAGGSTDTQYF; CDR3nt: TGTGCCAGCAGTTTAGCGGGAGGAAGCACAGATACGCAGTATTTT
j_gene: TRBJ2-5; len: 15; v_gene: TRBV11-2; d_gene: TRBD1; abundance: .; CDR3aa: CASSSYRDRGQTQYF; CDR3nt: TGTGCCAGCAGCTCGTACCGGGACAGGGGACAGACCCAGTACTTC
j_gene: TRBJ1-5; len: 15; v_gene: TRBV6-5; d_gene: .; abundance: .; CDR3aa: CASSYSGTTNQPQHF; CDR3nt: TGTGCCAGCAGTTACTCGGGGACAACTAATCAGCCCCAGCATTTT
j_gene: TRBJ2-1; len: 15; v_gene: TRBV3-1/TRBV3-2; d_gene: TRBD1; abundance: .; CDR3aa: CASSPRDRGRNEQFF; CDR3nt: TGTGCCAGCAGCCCCCGGGACAGGGGGCGGAATGAGCAGTTCTTC
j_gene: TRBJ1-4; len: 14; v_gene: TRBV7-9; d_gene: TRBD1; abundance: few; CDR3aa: CASSSGTGNEKLFF; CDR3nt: TGTGCCAGCAGCTCCGGGACAGGGAATGAAAAACTGTTTTTT
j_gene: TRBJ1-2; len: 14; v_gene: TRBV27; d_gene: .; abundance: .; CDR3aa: CASSLSVRGSGYTF; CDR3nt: TGTGCCAGCAGTTTATCGGTGCGGGGTAGTGGCTACACCTTC
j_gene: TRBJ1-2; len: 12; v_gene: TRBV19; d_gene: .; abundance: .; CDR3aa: CASSFYRYGYTF; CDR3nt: TGTGCCAGTAGTTTCTACAGGTACGGCTACACCTTC